The TCR beta chain under discussion was sequenced for a study of control samples from healthy donors and cancer patients. V was pared by 4 bases and J by 5 bases, with 7 bases of the junction left unmatched. Germline CDR1 reads SGHTA; CDR2 reads FQGTGA. The CDR3 spans 15 residues. Produced via immunoSEQ multiplex PCR; TCRdb's table is partial and in-frame only. This sample has some 79,000 clones, with approximately 94% found just once. The sequence was obtained from a woman between 35 and 50 years old with lung cancer. Sequencing used PBMCs. V is TRBV7-3 and J is TRBJ2-2; 7 bases map to TRBD1. The CDR3 loop is CASSSDRDSTGELFF. The DNA of the CDR3 is TGTGCCAGCAGCTCAGACAGGGATTCGACCGGGGAGCTGTTTTTT.